This TCR beta chain originates from a study of T cells in narcolepsy. Looking at the study overall: Donors had narcolepsy type 1 or type 2, or were healthy controls. General study results and limits: Healthy controls reportedly lacked the autoreactive clonotypes serially found in patients' blood. Same-patient CSF and blood CD4+ T cell clonotypes included HCRT-specific and TRIB2-specific autoreactive ones.

The V gene's germline CDR1 is SEHNR and CDR2 FQNEAQ (reference sequence). This CDR3 contains 15 residues. The V end lost 5 bases, the J end lost 0 bases, and 13 bases lay between the germline ends. Clones were read by immunoSEQ multiplex PCR, and TCRdb kept only the in-frame ones, dropping some. The sample includes 7,000 to 10,000 clones, roughly 60% of them seen just once. A remark on this clone: Its matching antigen is unknown.

J is TRBJ1-1 and V is TRBV7-9; tentatively, D is TRBD1 (5 bases). The sequence derives from a human donor with narcolepsy. The sequenced sample was CD45RA- memory CD8+ T cells from PBMCs. CDR3 sequence reads: CASSRGQGLNTEAFF. The CDR3 nucleotides read TGTGCCAGCAGCAGGGGTCAGGGTTTGAACACTGAAGCTTTCTTT.